The clone carrying this TCR beta chain was seen a handful of times. The data were taken from a study of patients and donors after allogeneic stem cell transplantation. A single record per CDR3 protein comes from TCRdb applying MiXCR to the RT-PCR reads. The repertoire holds more than 850,000 distinct CDR3 sequences, with roughly 18% as singletons. CDR3 length: 14 residues. Germline V gene lookup returns CDR1 DFQATT and CDR2 SNEGSKA (reference sequence). V shed 6 bases, J shed 0 bases, and the junction held 2 bases outside the gene matches. Sequenced sample: blood, either unsorted or a sorted T cell fraction (not recorded which). J is TRBJ2-3 and V is TRBV20-1; 11 bases are shared with TRBD2. This TCR derives from a human donor who was either an allogeneic HSCT recipient or a stem cell or donor lymphocyte infusion donor (not recorded which). It is not recorded whose cells these are; they may come from a transplant donor. CDR3 loop: CSAWTSGSTDTQYF. The CDR3 DNA is TGCAGTGCATGGACTAGCGGGAGCACAGATACGCAGTATTTT.